This TCR beta chain was documented in a study of response to subunit inactivated influenza vaccine. The study's findings and limits: Authors suggested each seasonal influenza vaccination recruits few new T cells.

TCRdb re-derived calls from the RT-PCR reads in MiXCR, one entry per CDR3 protein. Seen here are about 780,000 distinct CDR3 sequences, less than 20% observed once, and the top ten hold about a tenth. This clonotype was recorded at least ten times. Its antigen is unidentified. Trimming pared 5 bases from V and 0 bases from J, leaving 8 bases between. Germline V gives CDR1 DFQATT, CDR2 SNEGSKA (reference sequence). The CDR3 is 12 residues long. The TCR sequence derives from a man in his fifties who received an inactivated influenza vaccine. The chain combines TRBV20-1 with TRBJ2-7, with a weak D call TRBD1 (5 bases). This specimen consisted of PBMCs from blood, obtained more than 4 days after vaccination. The CDR3 DNA is TGCAGTGCTCGACAGAGCTCCTACGAGCAGTACTTC. Its translation is CSARQSSYEQYF.